The sequence of this T cell receptor beta chain was determined in a study of CD8+CD57+ T cells in acquired aplastic anemia. This clonotype has a single count. Its antigen is currently unknown. A junction end diverges from the germline sequence, so it may reflect a read error. CDR1 and CDR2 from the germline V gene are SGHTS and YDEGEE. This CDR3 region has 14 residues. Study results and caveats: The study identified roughly 31 CD8+ CDR3 sequences shared by patients and controls.

The template used for profiling TCR beta VDJ and CDR3 was genomic DNA. MiXCR, applied by TCRdb to the reads, yields one record per CDR3 protein. The sample includes 95,000 to 120,000 distinct CDR3 sequences, 51% of them seen just once. Sequencing input: sorted CD4+, CD8+, or CD8+CD57+ T cells (not recorded which) from PBMCs. V and J are TRBV5-8 and TRBJ1-4; D ambiguous. The sequence was collected from a human donor in good health, serving as a control. The CDR3 nucleotides read TGTGCCAGCAGCATGGGTCGGCATAATGAAAAACTGCTTTTT. It is translated as CASSMGRHNEKLLF. The complete variable domain, with remaining parts taken from reference TRBV5-8 and TRBJ1-4, reads EAGVTQSPTHLIKTRGQQATLRCSPISGHTSVYWYQQALGLGLQFLLWYDEGEERNRGNFPPRFSGRQFPNYSSELNVNALELEDSALYLCASSMGRHNEKLLFGSGTQLSVL.